The 8 T cell receptor beta chains presented below share a single source sample, sequenced in a study of Ad26.COV2.S vaccination and SARS-CoV-2 variants. The table came from immunoSEQ multiplex PCR; TCRdb's copy has only in-frame clones and leaves some out. The table includes around 170,000 clones, around 85% detected once. The sequenced sample was peripheral blood, obtained after recovery from COVID-19. These receptors were obtained from a human donor who had recovered from COVID-19.

V and J are TRBV30 and TRBJ1-6; D unresolved. The V gene lost 0 bases and the J gene lost 8 bases, with 11 bases spanning the gap. Germline V lookup: CDR1 GTSNPN, CDR2 SVGIG (reference sequence). The CDR3 has 14 amino acids. The CDR3 protein is CAWSVVRQDSPLHF. The CDR3 DNA follows: TGTGCCTGGAGTGTAGTTCGGCAAGATTCACCCCTCCACTTT.

The rearrangement links TRBV7-9 to TRBJ1-1; no reliable D call. This CDR3 region has 13 residues. The germline V gene encodes CDR1 SEHNR and CDR2 FQNEAQ (reference sequence). Trimming left V 4 bases short and J 1 base short, with 7 bases between. The CDR3 reads CASSSPGNTEAFF. CDR3 DNA sequence: TGTGCCAGCAGCTCCCCTGGGAACACTGAAGCTTTCTTT.

About this clone: A much larger clone lies a single base off, so this may be a read error. Other DNA sequences in this sample translate to the same CDR3. The genes are TRBV2 and TRBJ1-5; D is uncertain. The CDR3 length is 15 residues. Germline V gives CDR1 SNHLY, CDR2 FYNNEI. CDR3 protein: CASSGADDYNQPQHF. The CDR3 DNA follows: TGTGCCAGCAGTGGGGCAGACGATTATAATCAACCCCAGCATTTT.

This clone was seen a single time. The chain has TRBV7-3 and TRBJ2-1; 15 positions match TRBD2. V gave up 5 bases and J gave up 0 bases; unmatched junction bases: 11. The CDR3 totals 20 residues. The germline CDR1 and CDR2 sequences are SGHTA and FQGTGA. The CDR3, as DNA: TGTGCCAGCAGCCCGCTAGGACTAGCGGGGGGGAAGAGCTCCTACAATGAGCAGTTCTTC. It codes for CASSPLGLAGGKSSYNEQFF.

The J gene is TRBJ1-2, the V gene TRBV7-9; 7 positions agree with TRBD1. CDR3 length equals 15 residues. V lost 4 bases to trimming and J lost 0 bases; unmatched junction nucleotides: 5. Looked up from germline, CDR1 is SEHNR and CDR2 is FQNEAQ (reference sequence). CDR3 in DNA: TGTGCCAGCAGCTCACGAAGGGGGCCTAACTATGGCTACACCTTC. Translating gives CASSSRRGPNYGYTF.

CDR3 protein: CASSSPVEGLNIQYF. For the CDR3, the DNA is TGTGCCAGCAGTTCCCCCGTGGAGGGATTAAACATTCAGTACTTC. This sequence joins TRBV6-2 or TRBV6-3 and TRBJ2-4; TRBD2 is a possible D gene (6 bases). V shed 4 bases and J shed 6 bases, with 16 bases lying between them. CDR1 MNHEY and CDR2 SVGEGT come from the germline V gene. The CDR3 length is 15 residues.

In this sample, this clone turned up a few times. The genes are TRBV13 and TRBJ1-3; 7 bases fit TRBD1. Germline V lookup: CDR1 PRHDT, CDR2 FYEKMQ (reference sequence). The CDR3 loop spans 16 amino acids. The trim removed 6 bases at V and 4 bases at J, leaving 12 bases unmatched. The CDR3 protein is CASSTREGAEGNTIYF. The CDR3, as DNA: TGTGCCAGCAGTACCAGGGAGGGGGCGGAAGGAAACACCATATATTTT. The full variable domain, its missing parts supplied by reference TRBV13 and TRBJ1-3, is AAGVIQSPRHLIKEKRETATLKCYPIPRHDTVYWYQQGPGQDPQFLISFYEKMQSDKGSIPDRFSAQQFSDYHSELNMSSLELGDSALYFCASSTREGAEGNTIYFGEGSWLTVV.

The V and J genes are TRBV2 and TRBJ1-2; D unclear. The germline V gene has CDR1 SNHLY and CDR2 FYNNEI. V was trimmed by 2 bases and J by 4 bases, leaving 8 bases between them. This CDR3 contains 13 residues. The CDR3 nucleotides read TGTGCCAGCAGTGAACGGTCTACCTATGGCTACACCTTC. As protein: CASSERSTYGYTF.